Listed below are T cell receptor beta chains from one sample, sequenced in a study of early T cells in non-severe SARS-CoV-2 infection. TCRdb independently ran MiXCR on the 5' RACE reads; one entry per CDR3 protein. This sample has 75,000 to 100,000 distinct CDR3 sequences, with approximately 15% found just once. Sequenced sample: whole blood. The source is an adult who was a healthcare worker with PCR-confirmed SARS-CoV-2 infection or an uninfected control (not recorded which). The CDR3 runs from the conserved cysteine through the conserved F or W. D genes are given only for firm matches. Not all rows give a size; the values are once, few, many and, for expanded clones, a class.

>TRBV7-2|-|TRBJ2-1|few
TGTGCCAGTCTCAGACCCAACAATGAGCAGTTCTTC
CASLRPNNEQFF
>TRBV7-9|-|TRBJ1-2|many
TGTGCCAGCAGCTTATGGGTCCCCCGTAGCTTAATCTCCGTAATGGACAGCTCTAACTATGGCTACACCTTC
CASSLWVPRSLISVMDSSNYGYTF
>TRBV29-1|TRBD2|TRBJ2-3|few
TGCAGCGTCCAGCGGGGGACTAGCACAGATACGCAGTATTTT
CSVQRGTSTDTQYF
>TRBV28|-|TRBJ1-6|few
TGTGCCAGCAGTTTTAGGGGGAGAGGGGATAATTCACCCCTCCACTTT
CASSFRGRGDNSPLHF
>TRBV20-1|TRBD1|TRBJ2-7|-
TGCAGTGCTAGATACAGGGGGTACGAGCAGTACTTC
CSARYRGYEQYF
>TRBV27|-|TRBJ2-1|few
TGTGCCAGCAGGATCGGGACGGCTACCTACAATGAGCAGTTCTTC
CASRIGTATYNEQFF
>TRBV30|-|TRBJ2-7|-
TGTGCCTGGAGCACCCGACAGGCGTACGAGCAGTACTTC
CAWSTRQAYEQYF
>TRBV29-1|-|TRBJ2-5|few
TGCAGCGTTACCGGGATCGGAGAGACCCAGTACTTC
CSVTGIGETQYF
>TRBV29-1|-|TRBJ2-3|-
TGCAGCGGGGGCACCGACACAGATACGCAGTATTTT
CSGGTDTDTQYF
>TRBV29-1|-|TRBJ1-1|few
TGCAGCGTCGCAGGGGTACTGAACACTGAAGCTTTCTTT
CSVAGVLNTEAFF
>TRBV27|-|TRBJ1-1|-
TGTGCCAGCAGTTCCTTTACGGCAACGGGGGAAGCTTTCTTT
CASSSFTATGEAFF
>TRBV12-3/TRBV12-4|-|TRBJ2-1|few
TGTGCCAGCAGAGCGATCCACAATGAGCAGTTCTTC
CASRAIHNEQFF
>TRBV4-3|-|TRBJ2-1|-
TGCGCCAGCAGCCAAGGGACAGTTGCCTACAATGAGCAGTTCTTC
CASSQGTVAYNEQFF
>TRBV29-1|-|TRBJ2-6|few
TGCAGCGTGGGTACAGGGTTTAACTCTGGGGCCAACGTCCTGACTTTC
CSVGTGFNSGANVLTF
>TRBV5-1|TRBD1|TRBJ1-1|few
TGCGCCAGCAGCCCTGGGACAGGGACCATGAACACTGAAGCTTTCTTT
CASSPGTGTMNTEAFF
>TRBV5-1|-|TRBJ2-2|-
TGCGCCAGCAGCTGGCCCTTGACCGGGGAGCCGTTTTTT
CASSWPLTGEPFF
>TRBV29-1|-|TRBJ1-2|-
TGCAGCGTTTCCGGGACGGCGAACTATGGCTACACCTTC
CSVSGTANYGYTF
>TRBV23-1|-|TRBJ2-2|-
TGCGCCAGCAGTCACAACGGGGCCCGGAATAGAAACACCGGGGAGCTGTTTTTT
CASSHNGARNRNTGELFF
>TRBV5-1|-|TRBJ2-7|-
TGCGCCAGCAGCCCCCCCGCCGTCTACGAGCAGTACTTC
CASSPPAVYEQYF
>TRBV20-1|-|TRBJ1-4|-
TGCAGTGCTAGAGCAGGGCAGGGAAGTGAAAAACTGTTTTTT
CSARAGQGSEKLFF
>TRBV29-1|-|TRBJ1-6|-
TGCAGCGTCGGGGACTACATCAATTCACCCCTCCACTTT
CSVGDYINSPLHF
>TRBV7-9|TRBD1|TRBJ2-1|many
TGTGCCAGCAGCTCCGGGACAGGGGGCTACAATGAGCAGTTCTTC
CASSSGTGGYNEQFF
>TRBV28|-|TRBJ2-7|-
TGTGCCAGCAGTTTACTCGGGCAAGAGCAGTACTTC
CASSLLGQEQYF
>TRBV6-5|-|TRBJ2-5|few
TGTGCCAGCAGTTACTTTGTAGGAGAGACCCAGTACTTC
CASSYFVGETQYF
>TRBV20-1|-|TRBJ2-5|-
TGCAGTGTCCATCGGCGCGGAGAGACCCAGTACTTC
CSVHRRGETQYF
>TRBV7-9|-|TRBJ2-7|-
TGTGCCAGCAGCTTAGAGGGAAGACAGGAGCAGTACTTC
CASSLEGRQEQYF
>TRBV7-2|-|TRBJ2-5|-
TGTGCCAGCAGCTTCCCGGGACACCTCCAAGAGACCCAGTACTTC
CASSFPGHLQETQYF
>TRBV27|TRBD1|TRBJ2-1|-
TGTGCCAGCAGCTTGGGACAGGCCTACAATGAGCAGTTCTTC
CASSLGQAYNEQFF
>TRBV19|-|TRBJ2-1|few
TGTGCCAGTAGTATAGGGGTCCGGAGTTACAATGAGCAGTTCTTC
CASSIGVRSYNEQFF
>TRBV7-6|-|TRBJ2-7|few
TGTGCCAGCAGCTTAACAGCGAACGAGCAGTACTTC
CASSLTANEQYF
>TRBV9|-|TRBJ2-1|few
TGTGCCAGCAGCGTAGGAAAATACAATGAGCAGTTCTTC
CASSVGKYNEQFF
>TRBV18|-|TRBJ2-5|-
TGTGCCAGCTCACCACGGAGCGCCCAAGAGACCCAGTACTTC
CASSPRSAQETQYF
>TRBV20-1|TRBD1|TRBJ2-1|few
TGCAGTGCTAGAGGACCGGACAGGCAGCACAATGAGCAGTTCTTC
CSARGPDRQHNEQFF
>TRBV6-2/TRBV6-3|-|TRBJ1-5|few
TGTGCCAGCAGTTTCCAGGACAGAGGCTATAGCAATCAGCCCCAGCATTTT
CASSFQDRGYSNQPQHF
>TRBV6-5|TRBD2|TRBJ2-7|many
TGTGCCAGCAGTTCCATCGGGGGGGTAGCGCGGACCTACGAGCAGTACTTC
CASSSIGGVARTYEQYF
>TRBV27|-|TRBJ1-6|-
TGTGCCAGCAGTAATAGTTGGATCGGGGGCTCACCCCTCCACTTT
CASSNSWIGGSPLHF
>TRBV12-3/TRBV12-4|TRBD1|TRBJ2-2|many
TGTGCCAGCAACCTCGGAACAGGGGCCACCGGGGAGCTGTTTTTT
CASNLGTGATGELFF
>TRBV14|TRBD1|TRBJ2-4|few
TGTGCCAGCAGCCCGAGGGACAGGGGGGCCAAAAACATTCAGTACTTC
CASSPRDRGAKNIQYF
>TRBV5-5|TRBD1|TRBJ2-3|few
TGTGCCAGCAGTGTGGCCCCGGGACAGGGAGGGAGAGATACGCAGTATTTT
CASSVAPGQGGRDTQYF
>TRBV28|TRBD2|TRBJ2-7|-
TGTGCCAGCAGCTCCGGACTAGCGGGAGCATACGAGCAGTACTTC
CASSSGLAGAYEQYF
>TRBV28|TRBD2|TRBJ2-3|once
TGTGCCAGCAGAGGACTAGTGGATACGCAGTATTTT
CASRGLVDTQYF
>TRBV7-9|TRBD2|TRBJ2-1|-
TGTGCCAGCAGAGAGCGGGAGGGCATTAGCAATGAGCAGTTCTTC
CASREREGISNEQFF
>TRBV24-1|TRBD2|TRBJ2-2|few
TGTGCCACCAGTGAGTCCGGGACTAGCGGGACGAACACCGGGGAGCTGTTTTTT
CATSESGTSGTNTGELFF